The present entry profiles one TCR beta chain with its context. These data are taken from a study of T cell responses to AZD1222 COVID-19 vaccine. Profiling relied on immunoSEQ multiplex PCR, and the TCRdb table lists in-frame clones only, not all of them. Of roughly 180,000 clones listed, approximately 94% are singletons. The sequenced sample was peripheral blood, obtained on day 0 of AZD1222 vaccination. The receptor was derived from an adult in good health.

CDR3 in DNA: TGTGCCATCAGATGGGACGGCCCGAACTATGGCTACACCTTC. It codes for CAIRWDGPNYGYTF. The genes are TRBV10-3 and TRBJ1-2, with D perhaps matching TRBD1 (5 bases). The CDR3 sequence is 14 residues long. V lost 6 bases to trimming and J lost 2 bases, with 13 bases between them. Germline CDR1 is ENHRY and CDR2 is SYGVKD.